This TCR beta chain was sequenced in a study of kidney transplant recipient with SARS-CoV-2 infection. V was trimmed by 7 bases and J by 4 bases, leaving 23 bases between them. Germline CDR1 reads SGHNT; CDR2 reads YYREEE (reference sequence). The CDR3 is 16 residues long. MiXCR, run by TCRdb on the reads, gives a single entry per CDR3 protein. Of roughly 230,000 distinct CDR3 sequences listed, around 30% are singletons. This clonotype was picked up many times. The receptor was isolated from a male patient between 25 and 40 years old who had COVID-19 and was a kidney transplant recipient. Some T cells may be graft donor cells. The specimen was a blood sample, collected at baseline and on roughly day 110 from a kidney transplant recipient. The chain is built from TRBV5-4 and TRBJ1-2; D is unclear. The CDR3, as DNA: TGTGCCAGCCAGTACTTCGTACCAGGAAAGACCTATGGCTACACCTTC. Amino acid sequence: CASQYFVPGKTYGYTF.